This entry concerns a single T cell receptor (beta chain). Antigen unknown. For the second PCR, which ran for 7 to 11 cycles, a sample-barcoded 5' primer and a J-beta primer mix were used. TCRdb independently ran MiXCR on the 5' RACE reads; one entry per CDR3 protein. This sample has under 800,000 distinct CDR3 sequences; roughly 43% occur once, and the top ten carry roughly 19%. V was clipped by 6 bases and J by 5 bases, with 14 bases between them. CDR1 is LGHDT, CDR2 YNNKEL, per germline (reference sequence). The CDR3 totals 14 residues. The data belong to a study of blood T cells in healthy people across ages. Study conclusions and caveats: TCR beta diversity per million T cells fell roughly linearly with age. PBMCs went unsorted, and a conclusive naive versus antigen-experienced comparison was therefore prevented. Possibly, changes in expanded clonotypes were confounded because donor CMV status was unknown.

The sequenced sample was blood. This chain links TRBV3-1 with TRBJ1-5, with D unclear. The sequence derives from a woman aged 60-75 years in good health. The CDR3 reads CASSATSGHQPQHF. The CDR3 nucleotides are TGTGCCAGCAGTGCTACCTCGGGCCATCAGCCCCAGCATTTT.